Following are 32 T cell receptor beta chains from one sample sequenced in a study of shared clonotypes between healthy human individuals. The method was immunoSEQ multiplex PCR; TCRdb's version includes in-frame clones alone and lacks a portion of them. The repertoire includes roughly 1.5 million clones, 95% to 99% of them detected once, and 0.4% to 0.55% sits in the top ten. The sequencing input was naive CD4+ T cells sorted from blood. Sample subset: CD45RA+ positively selected. Receptors originate from a man younger than 40 in good health.

The V call is TRBV19, the J call TRBJ2-6; possibly TRBD1 or TRBD2 for D (5 bases each). There are 18 residues in the CDR3. CDR1 and CDR2 from the germline V gene are LNHDA and SQIVND (reference sequence). Trimming took off 1 base at V and 3 bases at J, with 16 bases between the two ends. The DNA for the CDR3 is TGTGCCAGTAGTATAGTAGGGACGCTTTCCCATGGGGCCAACGTCCTGACTTTC. Translated, it gives CASSIVGTLSHGANVLTF.

The genes are TRBV30 and TRBJ2-7; 11 nucleotides align to TRBD2. Germline-derived CDR1 and CDR2 are GTSNPN and SVGIG (reference sequence). V shed 0 bases and J 3 bases; nucleotides not matched to a gene: 10. The CDR3 extends over 17 amino acids. In nucleotides, the CDR3 is TGTGCCTGGAGTGTACGGATAGTAGCGGGAGGGGGCTACGAGCAGTACTTC. Its protein is CAWSVRIVAGGGYEQYF.

V gene TRBV4-1 combines with J gene TRBJ2-6; D tentatively reads TRBD1 or TRBD2 (5 bases each). There are 16 residues in the CDR3. Between the trimmed V and J ends, which lost 1 base and 0 bases, there was a span of 7 bases. Germline CDR1 MGHRA, CDR2 YSYEKL. The CDR3 reads CASSQAGGSGANVLTF. The CDR3 DNA sequence: TGCGCCAGCAGCCAAGCTGGGGGCTCTGGGGCCAACGTCCTGACTTTC.

CDR3 sequence reads: CASSLHPWGEQFF. The CDR3 bases are TGTGCCAGCAGCTTACATCCTTGGGGAGAGCAGTTCTTC. The chain carries TRBV7-2 and TRBJ2-1, with D unresolved. V was pared by 2 bases and J by 10 bases, with 12 bases between. The CDR3 has 13 residues. Germline assignment: CDR1 SGHTA and CDR2 FQGNSA. Full variable domain (outside the CDR3, taken from reference TRBV7-2 and TRBJ2-1): GAGVSQSPSNKVTEKGKDVELRCDPISGHTALYWYRQSLGQGLEFLIYFQGNSAPDKSGLPSDRFSAERTGGSVSTLTIQRTQQEDSAVYLCASSLHPWGEQFFGPGTRLTVL.

This clone was observed a single time. This sequence joins TRBV28 and TRBJ2-7, with D maybe TRBD2 (5 bases). The CDR3 loop spans 13 amino acids. The ends were cut back, 8 bases at V and 3 bases at J, with 14 bases in the middle. Looked up from germline, CDR1 is MDHEN and CDR2 is SYDVKM. CDR3 bases: TGTGCCAGCGGAACTAGACTCCGCTACGAGCAGTACTTC. Its protein is CASGTRLRYEQYF.

The chain carries TRBV7-2 and TRBJ1-2; 8 bases map to TRBD1. The germline V gene encodes CDR1 SGHTA and CDR2 FQGNSA. V dropped 3 bases and J dropped 8; count of bases not matched to a gene: 5. This CDR3 region has 13 residues. The CDR3 region is CASSFPGGKGYTF. DNA of the CDR3: TGTGCCAGCAGCTTCCCAGGGGGCAAGGGCTACACCTTC.

The chain is built from TRBV5-1 and TRBJ2-5; TRBD1 might be the D (5 bases). Germline CDR1 reads SGHRS; CDR2 reads YFSETQ. The CDR3 extends over 14 amino acids. Trimming cost V 6 bases and J 1 base, with 13 bases left between them. CDR3 DNA: TGCGCCAGCAAAGCCCAACAGGTCCAAGAGACCCAGTACTTC. Translation gives CASKAQQVQETQYF.

The rearrangement joins TRBV29-1 to TRBJ1-2, with D maybe TRBD1 (5 bases). The CDR3 consists of 13 residues. V was cut by 7 bases and J by 4 bases, with 16 bases left in between. Germline V lookup: CDR1 SQVTM, CDR2 ANQGSEA. CDR3 bases: TGCAGCGCCTGGCGGTTCGGGGGCTATGGCTACACCTTC. Amino acid sequence: CSAWRFGGYGYTF.

The rearrangement links TRBV14 to TRBJ1-2; D possibly corresponds to TRBD1 (5 bases). The CDR3 loop spans 17 amino acids. Trimming cost V 0 bases and J 2 bases, with 16 bases left between them. Germline CDR1 SGHDN, CDR2 FVKESK. CDR3 amino acids: CASSQDSADTENYGYTF. CDR3 nucleotide sequence: TGTGCCAGCAGCCAAGATAGTGCGGACACCGAGAACTATGGCTACACCTTC.

The chain uses TRBV7-9 and TRBJ2-1, with D possibly called TRBD1 or TRBD2 (5 bases each). CDR3 length: 18 amino acids. V was trimmed by 5 bases and J by 0 bases, leaving 20 bases between them. Germline V gives CDR1 SEHNR, CDR2 FQNEAQ (reference sequence). CDR3 in amino acids: CASSPKRGSDSSYNEQFF. In DNA, the CDR3 is TGTGCCAGCAGCCCGAAACGGGGTTCCGACAGCTCCTACAATGAGCAGTTCTTC.

This chain links TRBV7-9 with TRBJ2-5, with D tentatively TRBD1 (6 bases). CDR1 is SEHNR and CDR2 is FQNEAQ in the germline V gene (reference sequence). Trimming stripped 1 base from V and 2 bases from J, with 14 bases between. This CDR3 is built from 16 residues. The CDR3 loop is CASSLGDTRLQETQYF. The CDR3 DNA is TGTGCCAGCAGCTTAGGGGACACAAGACTGCAAGAGACCCAGTACTTC.

The rearrangement joins TRBV29-1 to TRBJ2-2; D perhaps matches TRBD2 (6 bases). Germline CDR1 and CDR2: SQVTM and ANQGSEA. Trimming stripped 4 bases from V and 6 bases from J, with 15 bases between. The CDR3 has 14 residues. CDR3 loop: CSVVGGPGAGELFF. The CDR3 nucleotides are TGCAGCGTTGTCGGCGGACCGGGAGCCGGGGAGCTGTTTTTT.

This clone has a single count. The rearrangement joins TRBV29-1 to TRBJ2-5, with no clear D. This CDR3 has 12 residues. From germline, CDR1 is SQVTM and CDR2 ANQGSEA. With 7 bases removed from V and 4 bases from J, the gap between germline ends came to 13 bases. CDR3 residues: CSAGSTLETQYF. The CDR3, as DNA: TGCAGCGCCGGCTCCACTCTAGAGACCCAGTACTTC.

The chain employs TRBV29-1 and TRBJ2-2, with unresolved D. Trimming took 6 bases from V and 0 from J, leaving 8 bases between them. This CDR3 has 13 residues. Germline loops: CDR1 SQVTM, CDR2 ANQGSEA. The CDR3 DNA is TGCAGCGTCGGCACCCCGAACACCGGGGAGCTGTTTTTT. Its translation: CSVGTPNTGELFF.

The chain joins TRBV28 to TRBJ2-7; D remains ambiguous. In germline, CDR1 is MDHEN, CDR2 SYDVKM. Trimming stripped 3 bases from V and 4 bases from J, with 10 bases between. The CDR3 is 13 residues long. CDR3 sequence: CASSFPPGYEQYF. Written as DNA, the CDR3 is TGTGCCAGCAGTTTCCCCCCTGGATACGAGCAGTACTTC.

This chain links TRBV7-9 with TRBJ2-7; 10 bases are shared with TRBD2. There are 17 residues in the CDR3. Germline CDR1 reads SEHNR; CDR2 reads FQNEAQ (reference sequence). Losses at the gene ends were 2 bases for V and 3 bases for J; bases not matched to a gene: 10. The CDR3 here is CASSLLAGAGVLYEQYF. CDR3 in DNA: TGTGCCAGCAGCTTACTAGCGGGAGCAGGAGTTCTCTACGAGCAGTACTTC.

The chain couples TRBV18 to TRBJ1-2, with 10 bases lining up with TRBD1. The CDR3 is 19 residues long. The germline V gene encodes CDR1 KGHSH and CDR2 LQKENI. With V trimmed by 6 bases and J by 4 bases, 20 bases remained unmatched. CDR3 nucleotides: TGTGCCAGCTCCCTAGAACTTCCCGGGACAGGGGATCGGGGCTATGGCTACACCTTC. Amino acids: CASSLELPGTGDRGYGYTF.

The rearrangement links TRBV29-1 to TRBJ2-1; TRBD1 might be the D (6 bases). V was cut by 6 bases and J by 10 bases, with 22 bases left in between. Germline lookup yields CDR1 SQVTM and CDR2 ANQGSEA. The CDR3 runs 14 residues. As DNA, the CDR3 is TGCAGCGTAGCTTTGGGACATACTGTCGGAGAGCAGTTCTTC. This gives the protein CSVALGHTVGEQFF.

This clone has just one count. The rearrangement joins TRBV27 to TRBJ1-5; 7 positions agree with TRBD1. This CDR3 contains 17 residues. Germline V gene sequence: CDR1 MNHEY, CDR2 SMNVEV (reference sequence). V trimming: 4 bases; J trimming: 0 bases; junction bases outside the gene matches: 9. The CDR3 region has the DNA TGTGCCAGCAGTTCCCGTGACAGGGCGGTTAGCAATCAGCCCCAGCATTTT. Translating it yields CASSSRDRAVSNQPQHF.

The chain uses TRBV5-1 and TRBJ2-2; 8 bases map to TRBD1. CDR1 SGHRS and CDR2 YFSETQ come from the germline V gene. The CDR3 has 16 residues. Unmatched junction bases numbered 6, after V lost 4 bases and J lost 1 base. In DNA, the CDR3 is TGCGCCAGCAGCCCCACCGGGACAGGGAACACCGGGGAGCTGTTTTTT. Translation gives CASSPTGTGNTGELFF.

The chain joins TRBV7-8 to TRBJ1-1; a weak D match, TRBD1 (5 bases). Trimming took 4 bases from V and 0 from J, leaving 12 bases between them. The germline CDR1 and CDR2 sequences are SGHVS and FQNEAQ. The CDR3 spans 15 residues. The CDR3 sequence is CASSSRGPMNTEAFF. The DNA of the CDR3 is TGTGCCAGCAGCTCGAGGGGCCCCATGAACACTGAAGCTTTCTTT.

The chain carries TRBV14 and TRBJ2-3; D is possibly TRBD2 (6 bases). The germline CDR1 and CDR2 sequences are SGHDN and FVKESK. The CDR3 totals 17 residues. Trimming took 0 bases from V and 1 from J, leaving 14 bases between them. CDR3 sequence (DNA): TGTGCCAGCAGCCAAGATGTTTCTCCTAGCGGCACAGATACGCAGTATTTT. Its protein is CASSQDVSPSGTDTQYF.

The chain combines TRBV5-1 with TRBJ2-1; no definite D call. Germline V CDR1 and CDR2: SGHRS, YFSETQ. V was shortened by 0 bases and J by 9 bases, with 4 bases between the two germline ends. CDR3 size: 11 residues. The CDR3 spells CASSLESEQFF. In DNA form, the CDR3 reads TGCGCCAGCAGCTTGGAGAGTGAGCAGTTCTTC.

The chain carries TRBV11-3 and TRBJ2-1; D uncertain. Trimming shortened V by 3 bases and J by 1 base, and 4 bases separated the two germline ends. This CDR3 is built from 13 residues. Germline V gene sequence: CDR1 SGHNT, CDR2 YENEEA. CDR3 loop: CASSFGSYNEQFF. CDR3 DNA sequence: TGTGCCAGCAGCTTTGGTTCCTACAATGAGCAGTTCTTC.

J is TRBJ2-5 and V is TRBV10-2; 10 nucleotides match TRBD2. Germline CDR1 is WSHSY and CDR2 is SAAADI. The V gene end was trimmed by 3 bases and the J gene end by 0 bases; junction bases not matched to a gene: 7. The CDR3 is made up of 17 amino acids. Here the CDR3 reads CASSDPGLAAYQETQYF. Here the CDR3 DNA reads TGCGCCAGCAGTGACCCCGGACTAGCGGCGTACCAAGAGACCCAGTACTTC.

V is TRBV10-1 and J is TRBJ1-1; D possibly corresponds to TRBD1 (6 bases). V gave up 2 bases and J gave up 0 bases, with 10 bases separating them. The germline gives CDR1 WNHNN, CDR2 SYGVQD (reference sequence). There are 15 residues in the CDR3. In DNA, the CDR3 is TGCGCCAGCAGTGAGCAACAGGGAGTGAACACTGAAGCTTTCTTT. It specifies CASSEQQGVNTEAFF.

This chain joins TRBV18 and TRBJ1-3; possible D gene TRBD1, 5 bases. The V and J ends lost 2 bases and 0 bases respectively, with 17 bases between them. The V gene's germline CDR1 is KGHSH and CDR2 LQKENI. The CDR3 totals 18 residues. CDR3 coding DNA: TGTGCCAGCTCACCATCCGGGACGGGACGATTCTCTGGAAACACCATATATTTT. As protein: CASSPSGTGRFSGNTIYF.

V usage is TRBV28 and J usage is TRBJ2-7; 10 nucleotides agree with TRBD1. Germline CDR1 is MDHEN and CDR2 is SYDVKM. The CDR3 sequence is 15 residues long. With 5 bases clipped from V and 4 bases from J, the junction kept 8 bases outside the gene matches. CDR3 DNA sequence: TGTGCCAGCAGTCAACCGGGACAGGGGCCTTACGAGCAGTACTTC. It is translated as CASSQPGQGPYEQYF.

V gene TRBV9 combines with J gene TRBJ2-1, with 8 bases matching TRBD1. The CDR3 has 15 residues. CDR1 is SGDLS, CDR2 YYNGEE, per germline. V was pared by 3 bases and J by 7 bases, with 9 bases of the junction left unmatched. The CDR3 is CASSAGQVVLNEQFF. The CDR3 nucleotides read TGTGCCAGCAGCGCGGGACAGGTCGTGTTGAATGAGCAGTTCTTC.

CDR3 residues: CASRDRGHVEQFF. The DNA for the CDR3 is TGCGCCAGCCGGGACAGGGGGCATGTAGAGCAGTTCTTC. This chain joins TRBV5-1 and TRBJ2-1; 12 bases agree with TRBD1. V lost 7 bases to trimming and J lost 10 bases; unmatched junction nucleotides: 6. The germline CDR1 and CDR2 sequences are SGHRS and YFSETQ. The CDR3 has 13 amino acids.

This chain uses TRBV10-3 with TRBJ1-4; D gene ambiguous. The germline V gene has CDR1 ENHRY and CDR2 SYGVKD. The CDR3 is made up of 13 amino acids. Deletions cut 8 bases from V and 4 bases from J, with 11 bases between. The CDR3 spells CAIARDLNEKLFF. The CDR3 DNA follows: TGTGCCATCGCTCGGGATCTTAATGAAAAACTGTTTTTT.

J is TRBJ2-3 and V is TRBV7-2; D perhaps matches TRBD1 (5 bases). The CDR3 loop spans 12 amino acids. Germline loops: CDR1 SGHTA, CDR2 FQGNSA. V was trimmed by 6 bases and J by 1 base, leaving 5 bases between them. CDR3 sequence reads: CASRQGTDTQYF. CDR3 sequence (DNA): TGTGCCAGCAGACAGGGCACAGATACGCAGTATTTT.